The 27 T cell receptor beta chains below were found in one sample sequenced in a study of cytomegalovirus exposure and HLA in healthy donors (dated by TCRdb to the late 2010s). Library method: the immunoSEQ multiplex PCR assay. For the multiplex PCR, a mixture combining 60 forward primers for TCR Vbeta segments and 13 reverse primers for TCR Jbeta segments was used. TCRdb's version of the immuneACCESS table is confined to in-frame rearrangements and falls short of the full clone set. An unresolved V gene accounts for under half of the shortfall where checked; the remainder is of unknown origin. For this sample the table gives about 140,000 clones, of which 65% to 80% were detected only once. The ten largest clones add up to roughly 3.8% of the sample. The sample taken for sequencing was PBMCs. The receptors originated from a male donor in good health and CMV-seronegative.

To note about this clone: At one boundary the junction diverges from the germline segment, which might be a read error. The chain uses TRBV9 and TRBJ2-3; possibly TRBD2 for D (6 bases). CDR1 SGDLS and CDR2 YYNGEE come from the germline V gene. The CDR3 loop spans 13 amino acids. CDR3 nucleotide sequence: TGTGCCAGCGGCGTAGCGGGCACAGATACGCAGTATTTT. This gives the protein CASGVAGTDTQYF.

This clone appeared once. CDR3 nucleotides: TGCAGCGTTGAGTGGACAGGCTCTGGCTACACCTTC. Its protein is CSVEWTGSGYTF. V usage is TRBV29-1 and J usage is TRBJ1-2, with 7 nucleotides matching TRBD1. The CDR3 has 12 amino acids. The germline gives CDR1 SQVTM, CDR2 ANQGSEA. Germline trimming cut 3 bases from V and 7 bases from J; bases unmatched to any gene: 5.

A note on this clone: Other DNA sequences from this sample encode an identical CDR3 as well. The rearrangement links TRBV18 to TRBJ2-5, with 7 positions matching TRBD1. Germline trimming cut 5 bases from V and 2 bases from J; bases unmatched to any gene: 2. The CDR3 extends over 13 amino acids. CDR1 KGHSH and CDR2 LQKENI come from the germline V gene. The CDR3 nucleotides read TGTGCCAGCTCATCGGGACAGCAAGAGACCCAGTACTTC. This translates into CASSSGQQETQYF.

The chain's CDR3 is CASSAQASSGNTIYF. CDR3 coding DNA: TGTGCCAGCAGTGCACAGGCCTCCTCTGGAAACACCATATATTTT. The V call is TRBV6-1, the J call TRBJ1-3; perhaps TRBD1 as D (5 bases). Per the germline V gene, CDR1 is MNHNS and CDR2 is SASEGT. This CDR3 is built from 15 residues. Trimming cost V 4 bases and J 0 bases, with 10 bases left between them.

CDR3 in DNA: TGCAGCGTTGAAGATCTTCCGGGACTAGCGGGAGGGCCCATAGCAGATACGCAGTATTTT. Protein: CSVEDLPGLAGGPIADTQYF. This rearrangement joins TRBV29-1 to TRBJ2-3, with TRBD2 matching 16 bases. The CDR3 runs 20 residues. V was clipped by 0 bases and J by 4 bases; unmatched bases: 13. Per the germline V gene, CDR1 is SQVTM and CDR2 is ANQGSEA.

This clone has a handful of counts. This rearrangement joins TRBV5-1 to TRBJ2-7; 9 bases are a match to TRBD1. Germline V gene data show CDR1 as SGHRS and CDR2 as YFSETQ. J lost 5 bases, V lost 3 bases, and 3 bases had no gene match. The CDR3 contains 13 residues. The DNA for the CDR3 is TGCGCCAGCAGCTGGGGACAGGGAGACGAGCAGTACTTC. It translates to CASSWGQGDEQYF.

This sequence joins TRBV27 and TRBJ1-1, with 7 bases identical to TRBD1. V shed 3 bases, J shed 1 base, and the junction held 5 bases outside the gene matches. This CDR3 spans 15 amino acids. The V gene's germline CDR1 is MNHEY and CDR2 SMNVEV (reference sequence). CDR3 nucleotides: TGTGCCAGCAGTTTGAGGGACAGCCAGAACACTGAAGCTTTCTTT. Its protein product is CASSLRDSQNTEAFF.

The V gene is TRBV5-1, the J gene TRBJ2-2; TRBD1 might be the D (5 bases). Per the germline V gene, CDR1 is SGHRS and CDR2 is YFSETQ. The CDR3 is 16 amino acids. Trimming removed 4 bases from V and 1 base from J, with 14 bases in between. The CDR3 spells CASSPKTGVNTGELFF. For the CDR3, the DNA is TGCGCCAGCAGCCCTAAAACAGGAGTGAACACCGGGGAGCTGTTTTTT. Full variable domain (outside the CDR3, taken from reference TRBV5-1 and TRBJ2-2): KAGVTQTPRYLIKTRGQQVTLSCSPISGHRSVSWYQQTPGQGLQFLFEYFSETQRNKGNFPGRFSGRQFSNSRSEMNVSTLELGDSALYLCASSPKTGVNTGELFFGEGSRLTVL.

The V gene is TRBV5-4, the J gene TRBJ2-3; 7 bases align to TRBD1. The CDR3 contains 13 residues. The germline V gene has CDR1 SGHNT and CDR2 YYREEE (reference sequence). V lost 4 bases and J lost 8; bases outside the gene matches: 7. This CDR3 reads CASSIDRASTQYF. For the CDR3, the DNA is TGTGCCAGCAGCATAGACAGGGCCAGTACGCAGTATTTT.

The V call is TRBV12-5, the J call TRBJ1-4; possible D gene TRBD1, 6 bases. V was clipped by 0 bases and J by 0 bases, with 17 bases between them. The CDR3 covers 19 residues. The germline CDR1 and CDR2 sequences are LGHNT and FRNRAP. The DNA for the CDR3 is TGTGCTAGTGGTTTGGTAAGGGGGACCCTTCCGGCAACTAATGAAAAACTGTTTTTT. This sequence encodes CASGLVRGTLPATNEKLFF.

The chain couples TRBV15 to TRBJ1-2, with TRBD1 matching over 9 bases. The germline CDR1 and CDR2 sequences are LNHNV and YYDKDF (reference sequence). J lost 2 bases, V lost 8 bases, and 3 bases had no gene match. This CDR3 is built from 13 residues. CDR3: CATEQGANYGYTF. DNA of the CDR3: TGTGCCACCGAACAGGGGGCAAACTATGGCTACACCTTC.

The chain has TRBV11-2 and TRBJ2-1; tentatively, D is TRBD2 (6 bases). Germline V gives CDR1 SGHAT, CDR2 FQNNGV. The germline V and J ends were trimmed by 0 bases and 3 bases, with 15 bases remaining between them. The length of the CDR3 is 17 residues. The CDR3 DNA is TGTGCCAGCAGCTTAGAGTTCGGCGGGGAATTCTACAATGAGCAGTTCTTC. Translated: CASSLEFGGEFYNEQFF.

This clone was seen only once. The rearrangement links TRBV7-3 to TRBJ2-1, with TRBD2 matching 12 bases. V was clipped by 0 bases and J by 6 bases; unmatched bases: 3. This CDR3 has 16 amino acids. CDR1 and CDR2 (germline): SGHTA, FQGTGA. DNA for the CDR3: TGTGCCAGCAGCTTAACAGGGACTAGCGGGTTCAATGAGCAGTTCTTC. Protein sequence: CASSLTGTSGFNEQFF.

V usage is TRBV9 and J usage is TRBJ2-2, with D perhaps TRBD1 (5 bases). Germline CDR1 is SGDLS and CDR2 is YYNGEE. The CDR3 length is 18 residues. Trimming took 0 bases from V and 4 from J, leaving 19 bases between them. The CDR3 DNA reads TGTGCCAGCAGCGTAGGTCCGGTTCTAGGGGCCACCACCGGGGAGCTGTTTTTT. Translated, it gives CASSVGPVLGATTGELFF.

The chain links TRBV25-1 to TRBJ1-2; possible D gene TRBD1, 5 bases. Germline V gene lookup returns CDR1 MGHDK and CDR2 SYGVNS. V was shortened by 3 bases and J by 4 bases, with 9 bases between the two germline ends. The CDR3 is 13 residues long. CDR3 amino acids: CASSEGGVYGYTF. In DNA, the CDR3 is TGTGCCAGCAGTGAGGGGGGGGTCTATGGCTACACCTTC.

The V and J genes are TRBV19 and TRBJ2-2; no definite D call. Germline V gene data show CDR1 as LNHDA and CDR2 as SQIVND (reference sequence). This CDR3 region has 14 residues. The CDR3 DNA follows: TGTGACCCGGAAGAGGCGCCAAACACCGGGGAGCTGTTTTTT. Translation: CDPEEAPNTGELFF.

CDR3 sequence (DNA): TGCGCCAGCAGCCACTTACGAGCGGGGGGGCCCGCAGATACGCAGTATTTT. Its translation: CASSHLRAGGPADTQYF. V is TRBV4-1 and J is TRBJ2-3; 10 bases map to TRBD2. Trimming took 3 bases from V and 4 from J; bases not matched to a gene: 10. Germline CDR1 and CDR2: MGHRA and YSYEKL. The CDR3 is 17 amino acids.

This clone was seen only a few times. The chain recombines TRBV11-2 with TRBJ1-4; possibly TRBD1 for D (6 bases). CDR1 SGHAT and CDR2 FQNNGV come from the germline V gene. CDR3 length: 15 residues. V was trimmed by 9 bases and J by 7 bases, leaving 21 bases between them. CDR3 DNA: TGTGCCAGTGCCGGACAGCAACGGGCTGGTGAAAAACTGTTTTTT. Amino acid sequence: CASAGQQRAGEKLFF.

CDR3 coding DNA: TGCGCCAGCAGCTTAGGGGGTATGGGTGAAAAACTGTTTTTT. Amino acids: CASSLGGMGEKLFF. The V gene is TRBV5-1, the J gene TRBJ1-4; D possibly corresponds to TRBD1 (6 bases). V was trimmed by 2 bases and J by 7 bases, leaving 12 bases between them. CDR1 and CDR2 from the germline V gene are SGHRS and YFSETQ. The CDR3 spans 14 residues.

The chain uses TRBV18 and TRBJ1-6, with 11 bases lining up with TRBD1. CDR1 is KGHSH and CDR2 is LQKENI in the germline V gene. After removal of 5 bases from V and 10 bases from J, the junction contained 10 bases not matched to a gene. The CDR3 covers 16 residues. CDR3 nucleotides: TGTGCCAGCTCAACGGGGGGGACAGGGGGACGATCACCCCTCCACTTT. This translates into CASSTGGTGGRSPLHF.

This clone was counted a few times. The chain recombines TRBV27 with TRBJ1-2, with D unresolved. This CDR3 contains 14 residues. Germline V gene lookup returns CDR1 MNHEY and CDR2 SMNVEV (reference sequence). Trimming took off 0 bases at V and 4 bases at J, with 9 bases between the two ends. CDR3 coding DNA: TGTGCCAGCAGTTTATCGAGGGATATCTATGGCTACACCTTC. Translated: CASSLSRDIYGYTF.

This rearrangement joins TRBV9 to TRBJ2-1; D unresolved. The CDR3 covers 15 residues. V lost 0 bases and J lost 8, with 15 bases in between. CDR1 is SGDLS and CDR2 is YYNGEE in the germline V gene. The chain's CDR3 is CASSVVTEAWDEQFF. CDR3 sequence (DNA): TGTGCCAGCAGCGTAGTAACGGAAGCGTGGGATGAGCAGTTCTTC. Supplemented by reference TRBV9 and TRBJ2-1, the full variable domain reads DSGVTQTPKHLITATGQRVTLRCSPRSGDLSVYWYQQSLDQGLQFLIQYYNGEERAKGNILERFSAQQFPDLHSELNLSSLELGDSALYFCASSVVTEAWDEQFFGPGTRLTVL.

The CDR3 sequence is CASSSRTSGGAQTQYF. In DNA, the CDR3 is TGTGCCAGCAGCTCGCGGACTAGCGGGGGGGCACAGACCCAGTACTTC. The chain uses TRBV7-2 and TRBJ2-5; 15 positions match TRBD2. With V trimmed by 4 bases and J by 6 bases, 6 bases remained unmatched. Germline CDR1 is SGHTA and CDR2 is FQGNSA. This CDR3 is 16 amino acids long.

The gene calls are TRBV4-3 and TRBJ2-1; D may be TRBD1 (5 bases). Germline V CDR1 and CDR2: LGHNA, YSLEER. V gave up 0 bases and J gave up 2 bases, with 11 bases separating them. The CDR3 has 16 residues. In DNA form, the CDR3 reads TGCGCCAGCAGCCAAGATACAGGTATAGCCTACAATGAGCAGTTCTTC. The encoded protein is CASSQDTGIAYNEQFF.

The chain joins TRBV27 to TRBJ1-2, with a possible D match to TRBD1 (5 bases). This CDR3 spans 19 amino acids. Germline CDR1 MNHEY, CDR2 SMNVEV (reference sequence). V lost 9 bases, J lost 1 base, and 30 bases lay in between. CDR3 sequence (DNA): TGTGCCAGAATCCGGGCGAGTCATGACGGACATATTTTTAACTATGGCTACACCTTC. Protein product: CARIRASHDGHIFNYGYTF.

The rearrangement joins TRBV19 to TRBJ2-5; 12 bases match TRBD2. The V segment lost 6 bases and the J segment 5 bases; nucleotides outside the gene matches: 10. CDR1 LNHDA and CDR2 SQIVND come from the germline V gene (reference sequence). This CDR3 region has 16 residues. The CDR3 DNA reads TGTGCCAGTAGCATAACTCTAGCGGGAGGGCCGGAGACCCAGTACTTC. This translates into CASSITLAGGPETQYF.

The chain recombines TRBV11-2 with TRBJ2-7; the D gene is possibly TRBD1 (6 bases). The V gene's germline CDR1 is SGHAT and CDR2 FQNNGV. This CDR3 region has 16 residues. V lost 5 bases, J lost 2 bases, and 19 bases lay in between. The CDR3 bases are TGTGCCAGCAGCCCGGCGCCAGACAGGAGTACCTACGAGCAGTACTTC. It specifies CASSPAPDRSTYEQYF.